The 16 T cell receptor beta chains listed next were all sequenced from one sample in a study of T-cell reconstitution after alpha-beta-depleted transplantation in children. TCRbeta library construction was performed incorporating unique molecular identifiers. One entry per CDR3 protein results from TCRdb running MiXCR on the PCR reads. The data show roughly 490,000 distinct CDR3 sequences, more than 9.5% seen once. The specimen was PBMCs, mostly from graft donor cells, collected 180 days after TCRalphabeta/CD19-depleted stem cell transplant. These receptors came from a female patient between 2 and 15 years old who had a stem cell transplant for aplastic anemia, so the T cells may come from the graft donor.

This clonotype was observed a few times. The genes are TRBV20-1 and TRBJ1-1; D gene uncertain. Trimming left V 2 bases short and J 5 bases short, with 21 bases between. This CDR3 has 16 amino acids. CDR1 DFQATT and CDR2 SNEGSKA come from the germline V gene (reference sequence). CDR3 region: CSARPTAFPPGTEAFF. Here the CDR3 DNA reads TGCAGTGCTAGACCTACAGCCTTTCCACCGGGAACTGAAGCTTTCTTT.

The rearrangement joins TRBV11-2 to TRBJ2-5; 7 positions agree with TRBD1. The CDR3 is made up of 13 amino acids. V dropped 5 bases and J dropped 6; count of bases not matched to a gene: 6. The germline V gene encodes CDR1 SGHAT and CDR2 FQNNGV. CDR3 residues: CASSPPRGQTQYF. The CDR3 bases are TGTGCCAGCAGCCCCCCGAGGGGGCAGACCCAGTACTTC. The full variable domain, completed using reference TRBV11-2 and TRBJ2-5, is EAGVAQSPRYKIIEKRQSVAFWCNPISGHATLYWYQQILGQGPKLLIQFQNNGVVDDSQLPKDRFSAERLKGVDSTLKIQPAKLEDSAVYLCASSPPRGQTQYFGPGTRLLVL.

V is TRBV10-3 and J is TRBJ1-5, with 9 bases aligning to TRBD1. The CDR3 covers 19 residues. Unmatched junction bases numbered 19, after V lost 4 bases and J lost 6 bases. Per germline, CDR1 ENHRY and CDR2 SYGVKD. The CDR3 sequence is CAISGGTGGVNRELQPQHF. CDR3 sequence (DNA): TGTGCCATCAGTGGGGGAACAGGGGGCGTTAATCGGGAACTTCAGCCCCAGCATTTT.

This clonotype was counted at least ten times. V and J are TRBV12-3 or TRBV12-4 and TRBJ2-3; 11 nucleotides agree with TRBD2. V shed 5 bases, J shed 3 bases, and the junction held 4 bases outside the gene matches. The CDR3 contains 15 residues. CDR3 bases: TGTGCCAGCAGTCTACTAGCGGGAGTGACAGATACGCAGTATTTT. Protein sequence: CASSLLAGVTDTQYF.

The CDR3 reads CASSVEGEGGELFF. The CDR3 nucleotides are TGTGCCAGCAGCGTAGAGGGGGAAGGCGGGGAGCTGTTTTTT. This chain joins TRBV9 and TRBJ2-2, with D perhaps TRBD1 (6 bases). CDR3 length: 14 amino acids. Germline values: CDR1 SGDLS, CDR2 YYNGEE. Trimming cost V 0 bases and J 7 bases, with 10 bases left between them.

The CDR3 spells CSGQNRSTDTQYF. The CDR3 DNA follows: TGCAGCGGGCAGAACAGGAGCACAGATACGCAGTATTTT. This chain links TRBV29-1 with TRBJ2-3; D is possibly TRBD1 (5 bases). Trimming pared 7 bases from V and 0 bases from J, leaving 11 bases between. CDR3 size: 13 residues. Germline V gene data show CDR1 as SQVTM and CDR2 as ANQGSEA.

The table lists this clonotype with a few counts. V is TRBV7-9 and J is TRBJ2-6, with 15 bases fitting TRBD2. Germline CDR1 reads SEHNR; CDR2 reads FQNEAQ (reference sequence). With V trimmed by 4 bases and J by 1 base, 14 bases remained unmatched. The CDR3 is 22 residues long. The CDR3 DNA is TGTGCCAGCAGCTCCCCCGGGACTAGCGGGAGGCCCACCCAGTCTGGGGCCAACGTCCTGACTTTC. Its protein is CASSSPGTSGRPTQSGANVLTF.

The genes are TRBV2 and TRBJ2-3, with 10 bases matching TRBD2. This CDR3 region has 15 residues. Germline-derived CDR1 and CDR2 are SNHLY and FYNNEI. The J segment lost 6 bases and the V segment lost 3 bases, leaving 6 bases of the junction unmatched. The DNA for the CDR3 is TGTGCCAGCAGTGAGACGAGCGGGAGGGGCGATACGCAGTATTTT. This encodes CASSETSGRGDTQYF.

V gene TRBV11-1 combines with J gene TRBJ2-1; TRBD2 aligns across 15 bases. The trim removed 6 bases at V and 7 bases at J, leaving 13 bases unmatched. Germline values: CDR1 SGHAT, CDR2 FQDESV (reference sequence). CDR3 length: 18 amino acids. CDR3 region: CASRGLAGGLINGNEQFF. In DNA, the CDR3 is TGTGCCAGCAGAGGACTAGCGGGAGGGCTAATAAACGGGAATGAGCAGTTCTTC.

This clonotype has a handful of counts. J is TRBJ2-1 and V is TRBV7-2; 12 bases line up with TRBD2. This CDR3 spans 20 amino acids. V trimming: 0 bases; J trimming: 7 bases; junction bases outside the gene matches: 16. Germline CDR1 SGHTA, CDR2 FQGNSA. The CDR3 coding sequence is TGTGCCAGCAGCTTAGCGCTTCGGCATCGTCCTAGCGGGAGGGAAAATGAGCAGTTCTTC. It encodes CASSLALRHRPSGRENEQFF.

The chain couples TRBV9 to TRBJ2-2, with TRBD1 matching over 7 bases. V shed 3 bases, J shed 0 bases, and the junction held 2 bases outside the gene matches. Germline CDR1 is SGDLS and CDR2 is YYNGEE. CDR3 size: 15 residues. CDR3 nucleotide sequence: TGTGCCAGCAGCGCGACAGGGACGAACACCGGGGAGCTGTTTTTT. Amino acids: CASSATGTNTGELFF.

V and J are TRBV5-5 and TRBJ2-1; weak D call: TRBD1 (6 bases). The germline V and J ends were trimmed by 0 bases and 4 bases, with 14 bases remaining between them. Germline values: CDR1 SGHKS, CDR2 YYEKEE (reference sequence). CDR3 length: 16 amino acids. DNA of the CDR3: TGTGCCAGCAGCTTGGCCACAGGGAGTACGTACAATGAGCAGTTCTTC. Translating it yields CASSLATGSTYNEQFF. Full variable domain (outside the CDR3, taken from reference TRBV5-5 and TRBJ2-1): DAGVTQSPTHLIKTRGQQVTLRCSPISGHKSVSWYQQVLGQGPQFIFQYYEKEERGRGNFPDRFSARQFPNYSSELNVNALLLGDSALYLCASSLATGSTYNEQFFGPGTRLTVL.

This clonotype came up many times. The chain is built from TRBV5-1 and TRBJ2-5; D could derive from TRBD1 or TRBD2 (5 bases each). The CDR3 extends over 15 amino acids. Trimming cost V 2 bases and J 1 base, with 12 bases left between them. In germline, CDR1 is SGHRS, CDR2 YFSETQ. The CDR3 region has the DNA TGCGCCAGCAGCTTTGAGGGGCATAGCCAAGAGACCCAGTACTTC. Protein sequence: CASSFEGHSQETQYF.

The chain joins TRBV7-6 to TRBJ1-1, with 8 bases matching TRBD1. In germline, CDR1 is SGHVS, CDR2 FNYEAQ. The CDR3 is made up of 16 amino acids. The trim removed 5 bases at V and 3 bases at J, leaving 11 bases unmatched. CDR3 in amino acids: CASSKQTGVRYTEAFF. CDR3 bases: TGTGCCAGCAGCAAGCAGACAGGGGTGCGGTACACTGAAGCTTTCTTT. Filled out from reference TRBV7-6 and TRBJ1-1, the complete variable domain reads GAGVSQSPRYKVTKRGQDVALRCDPISGHVSLYWYRQALGQGPEFLTYFNYEAQQDKSGLPNDRFSAERPEGSISTLTIQRTEQRDSAMYRCASSKQTGVRYTEAFFGQGTRLTVV.

The gene calls are TRBV6-2 or TRBV6-3 and TRBJ2-1; unclear D gene. The length of the CDR3 is 15 residues. In germline, CDR1 is MNHEY, CDR2 SVGEGT. V lost 6 bases, J lost 4 bases, and 16 bases lay in between. CDR3 in amino acids: CASSQRRTEYNEQFF. Here the CDR3 DNA reads TGTGCCAGCAGCCAAAGGCGGACGGAGTACAATGAGCAGTTCTTC.

This rearrangement joins TRBV20-1 to TRBJ2-6; 12 nucleotides agree with TRBD1. Germline V gene data show CDR1 as DFQATT and CDR2 as SNEGSKA (reference sequence). The CDR3 is 17 amino acids. Unmatched junction bases numbered 7, after V lost 3 bases and J lost 4 bases. The CDR3 DNA reads as TGCAGTGCTAGGGGGGACAGGGGGCATACCGGGGCCAACGTCCTGACTTTC. Protein product: CSARGDRGHTGANVLTF.